The clone carrying this T cell receptor (beta chain) has a handful of counts. No antigen is known for it. The sample belongs to a study of blood T cells in healthy people across ages. Findings and caveats of the study: Reliance upon unsorted PBMCs precluded definitive naive versus antigen-experienced comparison. Observed TCR beta diversity per million T cells went down as age went up. This fall followed a roughly linear course with age.

A J-beta primer mix and a sample-barcoded 5' primer were used in a second PCR of roughly 6 to 12 cycles. Every molecule of cDNA carried a tag from a template-switch adaptor with 12 random nucleotides. TCRdb reprocessed the 5' RACE reads via MiXCR and lists one record per CDR3 protein. The table has 1.5 million to 2 million distinct CDR3 sequences, roughly 50% seen once. V lost 1 base to trimming and J lost 9 bases, with 13 bases between them. CDR1 and CDR2 (germline): LGHNA, YNFKEQ. CDR3 length: 14 residues. Every sample gave at least 5 micrograms of total RNA when it was extracted. The sequencing input was blood. The origin of this receptor is a woman aged 40 to 50 in good health. The chain combines TRBV4-2 with TRBJ2-1; possible D gene TRBD2, 6 bases. The CDR3 coding sequence is TGTGCCAGCAGCCAAGCTGGGATCGGGAGTGAGCAGTTCTTC. This gives the protein CASSQAGIGSEQFF.